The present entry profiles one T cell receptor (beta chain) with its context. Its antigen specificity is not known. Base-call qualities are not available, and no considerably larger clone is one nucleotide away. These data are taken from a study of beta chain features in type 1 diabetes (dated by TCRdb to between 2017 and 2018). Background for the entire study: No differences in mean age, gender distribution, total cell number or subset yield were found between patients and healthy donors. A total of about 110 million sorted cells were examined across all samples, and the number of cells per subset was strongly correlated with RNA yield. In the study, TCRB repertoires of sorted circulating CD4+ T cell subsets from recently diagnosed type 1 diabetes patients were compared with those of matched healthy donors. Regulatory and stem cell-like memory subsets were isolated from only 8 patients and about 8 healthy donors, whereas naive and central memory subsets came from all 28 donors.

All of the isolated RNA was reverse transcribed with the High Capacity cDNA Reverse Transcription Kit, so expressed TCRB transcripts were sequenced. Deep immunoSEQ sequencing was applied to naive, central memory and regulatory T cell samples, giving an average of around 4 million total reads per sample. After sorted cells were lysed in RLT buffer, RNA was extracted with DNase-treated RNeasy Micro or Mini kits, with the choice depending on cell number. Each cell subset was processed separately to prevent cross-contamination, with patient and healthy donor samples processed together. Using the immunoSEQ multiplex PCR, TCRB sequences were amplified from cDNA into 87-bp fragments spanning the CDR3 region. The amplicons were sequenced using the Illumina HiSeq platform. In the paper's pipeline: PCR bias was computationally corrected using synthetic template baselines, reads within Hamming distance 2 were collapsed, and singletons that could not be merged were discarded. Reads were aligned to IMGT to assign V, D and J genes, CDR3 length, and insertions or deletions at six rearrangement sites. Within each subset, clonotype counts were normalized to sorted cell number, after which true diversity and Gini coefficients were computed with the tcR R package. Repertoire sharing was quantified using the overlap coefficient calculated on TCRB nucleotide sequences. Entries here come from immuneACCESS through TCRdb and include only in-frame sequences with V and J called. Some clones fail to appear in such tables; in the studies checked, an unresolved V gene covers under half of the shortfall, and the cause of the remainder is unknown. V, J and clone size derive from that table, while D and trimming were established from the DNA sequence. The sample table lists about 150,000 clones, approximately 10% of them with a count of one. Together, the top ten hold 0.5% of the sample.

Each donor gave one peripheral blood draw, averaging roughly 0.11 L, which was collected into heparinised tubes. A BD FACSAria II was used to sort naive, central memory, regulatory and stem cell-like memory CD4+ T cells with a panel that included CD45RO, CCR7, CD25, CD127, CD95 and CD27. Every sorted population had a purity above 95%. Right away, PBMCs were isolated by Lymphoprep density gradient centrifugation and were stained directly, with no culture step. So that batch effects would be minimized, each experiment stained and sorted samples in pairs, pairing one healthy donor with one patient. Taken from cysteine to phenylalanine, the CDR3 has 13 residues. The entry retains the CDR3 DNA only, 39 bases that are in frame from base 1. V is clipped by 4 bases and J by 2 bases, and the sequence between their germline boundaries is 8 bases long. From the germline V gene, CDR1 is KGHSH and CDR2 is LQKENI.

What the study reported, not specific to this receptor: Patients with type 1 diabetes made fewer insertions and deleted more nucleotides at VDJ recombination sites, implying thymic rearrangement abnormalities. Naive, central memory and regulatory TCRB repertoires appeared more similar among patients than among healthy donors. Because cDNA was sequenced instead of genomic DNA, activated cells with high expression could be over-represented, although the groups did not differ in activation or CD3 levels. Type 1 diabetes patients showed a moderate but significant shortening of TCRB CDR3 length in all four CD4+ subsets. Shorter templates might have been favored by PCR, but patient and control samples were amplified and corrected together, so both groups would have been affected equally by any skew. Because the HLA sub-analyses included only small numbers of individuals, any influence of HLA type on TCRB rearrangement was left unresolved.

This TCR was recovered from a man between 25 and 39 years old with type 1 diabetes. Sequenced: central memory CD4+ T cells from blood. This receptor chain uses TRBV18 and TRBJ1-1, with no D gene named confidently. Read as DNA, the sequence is TGTGCCAGCTCACGTCTTGGCAACACTGAAGCTTTCTTT. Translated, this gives CASSRLGNTEAFF.